This record concerns one T cell receptor beta chain sequence. Its antigen is undetermined. The sample belongs to a study of Ad26.COV2.S vaccination and SARS-CoV-2 variants. Regarding the study as a whole: Recipients given vaccine exceeded placebo recipients in spike-specific TCR breadth. Vaccinees and placebo recipients showed similar non-spike TCR breadth.

The method was immunoSEQ multiplex PCR; TCRdb's version includes in-frame clones alone and lacks a portion of them. The sample has just over 350,000 clones, under 95% seen once; the top ten hold roughly 3.9%. V was shortened by 0 bases and J by 0 bases, with 11 bases between the two germline ends. This CDR3 has 16 amino acids. Germline lookup yields CDR1 MNHNY and CDR2 SVGAGI (reference sequence). This material consisted of peripheral blood, taken after recovery from COVID-19. The TCR comes from a human donor who had recovered from COVID-19. The chain carries TRBV6-6 and TRBJ1-1; TRBD1 might be the D (5 bases). The CDR3 DNA reads as TGTGCCAGCAGTTACTCCCCTACGGGGGTGAACACTGAAGCTTTCTTT. The encoded protein is CASSYSPTGVNTEAFF.